One and the same sample provided the 27 T cell receptor beta chains below, sequenced in a study of T-cell memory formation after mild COVID-19. TCRdb reanalysed the 5' RACE reads using MiXCR and keeps one entry per CDR3 protein. The table includes around 100,000 distinct CDR3 sequences, about 20% detected once. Specimen: PBMCs or a T cell subset sorted from them (not recorded which). These TCRs come from a man in his late teens or twenties who had mild COVID-19 (a few samples of this study predate the infection). Cell type and time point are not known.

This clonotype was counted between two and nine times. The chain carries TRBV5-1 and TRBJ2-1; 10 bases match TRBD2. The CDR3 loop spans 15 amino acids. The germline V gene has CDR1 SGHRS and CDR2 YFSETQ. After removal of 1 base from V and 6 bases from J, the junction contained 4 bases not matched to a gene. CDR3 residues: CASSLFSGGGNEQFF. The CDR3 nucleotides read TGCGCCAGCAGCTTGTTCAGCGGGGGGGGCAATGAGCAGTTCTTC.

CDR3 region: CASSPVAISTDTQYF. CDR3 DNA: TGTGCCAGTAGCCCCGTGGCAATTAGCACAGATACGCAGTATTTT. This chain joins TRBV19 and TRBJ2-3, with D unresolved. V was trimmed by 6 bases and J by 0 bases, leaving 13 bases between them. CDR1 and CDR2 (germline): LNHDA, SQIVND (reference sequence). CDR3 length: 15 amino acids. The full variable domain, in which reference TRBV19 and TRBJ2-3 provide the parts outside the CDR3, is DGGITQSPKYLFRKEGQNVTLSCEQNLNHDAMYWYRQDPGQGLRLIYYSQIVNDFQKGDIAEGYSVSREKKESFPLTVTSAQKNPTAFYLCASSPVAISTDTQYFGPGTRLTVL.

The sample holds a few counts of this clonotype. The V and J genes are TRBV5-6 and TRBJ1-2; TRBD1 is a possible D gene (5 bases). Trimming shortened V by 1 base and J by 2 bases, and 12 bases separated the two germline ends. The CDR3 has 15 amino acids. CDR1 and CDR2 from the germline V gene are SGHDT and YYEEEE. The CDR3 DNA is TGTGCCAGCAGCTTGTACCGGGGGGTAAACTATGGCTACACCTTC. Residues: CASSLYRGVNYGYTF.

The chain uses TRBV7-9 and TRBJ2-1; possibly TRBD2 for D (5 bases). The V and J ends lost 3 bases and 7 bases respectively, with 10 bases between them. CDR1 and CDR2 from the germline V gene are SEHNR and FQNEAQ (reference sequence). CDR3 length: 13 residues. The chain's CDR3 is CASSFLTGNEQFF. The CDR3 bases are TGTGCCAGCAGCTTCTTGACGGGGAATGAGCAGTTCTTC.

A single count supports this clonotype. The chain combines TRBV12-3 or TRBV12-4 with TRBJ2-3, with a possible D match to TRBD1 (6 bases). This CDR3 spans 14 amino acids. V was trimmed by 2 bases and J by 4 bases, leaving 10 bases between them. In DNA form, the CDR3 reads TGTGCCAGCAGTTTAATTGGGGGCGCAGATACGCAGTATTTT. This translates into CASSLIGGADTQYF.

This clonotype was seen a handful of times. The chain links TRBV11-2 to TRBJ2-1; D unresolved. The CDR3 contains 14 residues. The germline gives CDR1 SGHAT, CDR2 FQNNGV. V was trimmed by 2 bases and J by 6 bases, leaving 11 bases between them. This CDR3 reads CASSLPGSPNEQFF. The DNA of the CDR3 is TGTGCCAGCAGCTTACCCGGCAGCCCCAATGAGCAGTTCTTC.

In its sample, this clonotype was seen a few times. The rearrangement links TRBV9 to TRBJ2-1, with D possibly being TRBD1 (7 bases). Trimming removed 3 bases at V and 4 bases at J, with 26 bases between. The CDR3 is 19 amino acids. Germline V gives CDR1 SGDLS, CDR2 YYNGEE. This CDR3 reads CASSAVGGGGISLYNEQFF. The CDR3 DNA follows: TGTGCCAGCAGCGCCGTAGGGGGCGGCGGGATCTCCCTTTACAATGAGCAGTTCTTC.

In this sample, this clonotype turned up a few times. The chain combines TRBV4-3 with TRBJ2-1; D is uncertain. Germline lookup yields CDR1 LGHNA and CDR2 YSLEER. CDR3 length: 16 amino acids. The V and J ends lost 0 bases and 9 bases respectively, with 18 bases between them. The CDR3: CASSQDRASMGFEQFF. CDR3 bases: TGCGCCAGCAGCCAAGATAGGGCTAGTATGGGATTTGAGCAGTTCTTC.

The CDR3 is CASSFSGANTGELFF. DNA of the CDR3: TGTGCCAGCAGTTTCTCGGGGGCCAACACCGGGGAGCTGTTTTTT. The gene calls are TRBV27 and TRBJ2-2; D tentatively reads TRBD1 or TRBD2 (6 bases each). Germline lookup yields CDR1 MNHEY and CDR2 SMNVEV (reference sequence). This CDR3 is built from 15 residues. Deletions cut 3 bases from V and 2 bases from J, with 10 bases between.

This clonotype was observed a handful of times. The rearrangement uses TRBV6-5 and TRBJ1-1; D call uncertain. Germline values: CDR1 MNHEY, CDR2 SVGAGI. Trimming took 5 bases from V and 1 from J, leaving 8 bases between them. The length of the CDR3 is 13 residues. The CDR3 region has the DNA TGTGCCAGCAGTCCGAAGCCGAACACTGAAGCTTTCTTT. Translating gives CASSPKPNTEAFF.

This chain uses TRBV5-1 with TRBJ1-2; D uncertain. The CDR3 runs to 13 residues. V was pared by 4 bases and J by 9 bases, with 16 bases between. In germline, CDR1 is SGHRS, CDR2 YFSETQ. The CDR3 spells CASSPEGFPRYTF. CDR3 bases: TGCGCCAGCAGCCCGGAGGGATTTCCGCGCTACACCTTC.

The chain has TRBV29-1 and TRBJ1-2; tentative D call: TRBD1 (6 bases). CDR1 is SQVTM and CDR2 is ANQGSEA in the germline V gene. The CDR3 totals 14 residues. V lost 6 bases and J 4 bases, leaving 18 bases between the germline ends. CDR3 region: CSVETRGTSYGYTF. The DNA for the CDR3 is TGCAGCGTCGAAACCAGGGGAACCAGCTATGGCTACACCTTC.

This chain uses TRBV20-1 with TRBJ2-3, with TRBD2 matching over 8 bases. Germline CDR1 reads DFQATT; CDR2 reads SNEGSKA (reference sequence). The CDR3 is made up of 15 amino acids. J was trimmed by 2 bases and V by 3 bases; bases with no gene match: 7. The CDR3, as DNA: TGCAGTGCTAGTGGGTCGGGGGGGAACACAGATACGCAGTATTTT. As protein: CSASGSGGNTDTQYF.

V gene TRBV5-6 combines with J gene TRBJ1-1; D unresolved. V dropped 4 bases and J dropped 4 bases, with 23 bases sitting between them. Germline CDR1 reads SGHDT; CDR2 reads YYEEEE. The CDR3 runs to 17 residues. DNA for the CDR3: TGTGCCAGCAGCACACAGACGCTCCGTCCCGACGGCACTGAAGCTTTCTTT. It is translated as CASSTQTLRPDGTEAFF.

This clonotype was picked up a small number of times. This chain connects TRBV12-3 or TRBV12-4 to TRBJ2-2; weak D call: TRBD2 (5 bases). V was cut by 1 base and J by 4 bases, with 10 bases left in between. This CDR3 region has 15 residues. The CDR3 spells CASSLGTAFTGELFF. In DNA, the CDR3 is TGTGCCAGCAGTTTAGGGACTGCCTTCACCGGGGAGCTGTTTTTT.

The gene calls are TRBV9 and TRBJ1-1; D might be TRBD1 (6 bases). Trimming cost V 0 bases and J 3 bases, with 18 bases left between them. Germline CDR1 is SGDLS and CDR2 is YYNGEE. The CDR3 has 17 amino acids. The CDR3 here is CASSVVILQGFDTEAFF. CDR3 coding DNA: TGTGCCAGCAGCGTAGTAATCTTACAGGGTTTCGACACTGAAGCTTTCTTT.

CDR3 region: CASSLAGKGEQFF. The CDR3 DNA follows: TGTGCCAGCAGCTTAGCGGGCAAAGGGGAGCAGTTCTTC. The chain has TRBV11-1 and TRBJ2-1; the D is unclear. The CDR3 spans 13 residues. Germline assignment: CDR1 SGHAT and CDR2 FQDESV (reference sequence). V was cut by 0 bases and J by 10 bases, with 10 bases left in between.

The sample holds a few counts of this clonotype. The gene calls are TRBV4-3 and TRBJ2-3; 7 positions agree with TRBD2. V trimming: 0 bases; J trimming: 0 bases; junction bases outside the gene matches: 3. CDR3 length: 16 residues. Germline V gene data show CDR1 as LGHNA and CDR2 as YSLEER. The DNA of the CDR3 is TGCGCCAGCAGCCAAGATACCGGGGGGAGCACAGATACGCAGTATTTT. It translates to CASSQDTGGSTDTQYF.

This clonotype was seen more than once but under ten times. This sequence joins TRBV6-2 or TRBV6-3 and TRBJ2-7; D is uncertain. The CDR3 spans 14 residues. Trimming took off 1 base at V and 4 bases at J, with 11 bases between the two ends. CDR1 and CDR2 (germline): MNHEY, SVGEGT. In DNA, the CDR3 is TGTGCCAGCAGTTACTGGGTCGGCGATTACGAGCAGTACTTC. It encodes CASSYWVGDYEQYF.

The rearrangement joins TRBV4-1 to TRBJ2-7; TRBD2 matches at 7 bases. This CDR3 has 16 residues. V lost 5 bases, J lost 2 bases, and 12 bases stayed unmatched. The V gene's germline CDR1 is MGHRA and CDR2 YSYEKL. This chain's CDR3 is CASSVRGSSGPYEQYF. CDR3 sequence (DNA): TGCGCCAGCAGCGTAAGAGGGTCTAGCGGCCCCTACGAGCAGTACTTC.

The rearrangement links TRBV4-3 to TRBJ1-2; unclear D gene. Germline CDR1 reads LGHNA; CDR2 reads YSLEER. The CDR3 extends over 14 amino acids. With 0 bases removed from V and 2 bases from J, the gap between germline ends came to 7 bases. This CDR3 reads CASSQDSANYGYTF. In nucleotides, the CDR3 is TGCGCCAGCAGCCAAGATTCGGCGAACTATGGCTACACCTTC.

This clonotype was seen just once. The V gene is TRBV12-3 or TRBV12-4, the J gene TRBJ1-2; no firm D call. V was clipped by 6 bases and J by 8 bases, with 13 bases between them. The CDR3 is 12 amino acids. The CDR3 here is CASRSLLRGYTF. In nucleotides, the CDR3 is TGTGCCAGCAGGTCTCTGCTGAGGGGCTACACCTTC.

Only a few counts were recorded for this clonotype. The conserved phenylalanine or tryptophan is not found at the CDR3 terminus, so this likely reflects a read error. This sequence joins TRBV6-5 and TRBJ1-2; no clear D gene. The CDR3 runs 16 residues. Germline-derived CDR1 and CDR2 are MNHEY and SVGAGI. V lost 5 bases, J lost 1 base, and 17 bases lay in between. CDR3 DNA sequence: TGTGCCAGCAGTCCCCGGGTGAGCGCGTTTAACTATGGCTACACCTTA. Residues: CASSPRVSAFNYGYTL.

CDR3 residues: CASSFGRGNSPLHF. DNA of the CDR3: TGTGCCAGCAGCTTCGGACGGGGGAATTCACCCCTCCACTTT. V and J are TRBV7-2 and TRBJ1-6, with D perhaps matching TRBD1 (5 bases). V lost 3 bases, J lost 7 bases, and 10 bases lay in between. The CDR3 runs to 14 residues. From germline, CDR1 is SGHTA and CDR2 FQGNSA.

In this sample, this clonotype turned up a few times. The rearrangement joins TRBV5-1 to TRBJ1-6; TRBD1 is a possible D gene (5 bases). The CDR3 is made up of 15 amino acids. With 0 bases removed from V and 7 bases from J, the gap between germline ends came to 11 bases. Per the germline V gene, CDR1 is SGHRS and CDR2 is YFSETQ. This CDR3 reads CASSLGQGLNSPLHF. CDR3 DNA: TGCGCCAGCAGCTTGGGGCAGGGCCTCAATTCACCCCTCCACTTT. Supplemented by reference TRBV5-1 and TRBJ1-6, the full variable domain reads KAGVTQTPRYLIKTRGQQVTLSCSPISGHRSVSWYQQTPGQGLQFLFEYFSETQRNKGNFPGRFSGRQFSNSRSEMNVSTLELGDSALYLCASSLGQGLNSPLHFGNGTRLTVT.

This clonotype has more than one count but fewer than ten. The chain employs TRBV4-1 and TRBJ2-2; the D call may be TRBD1 or TRBD2 (6 bases each). The CDR3 is 14 residues long. From germline, CDR1 is MGHRA and CDR2 YSYEKL. V lost 1 base and J lost 7, with 10 bases in between. CDR3 loop: CASSQVEGDGELFF. CDR3 DNA sequence: TGCGCCAGCAGCCAAGTGGAGGGGGACGGGGAGCTGTTTTTT.

The chain has TRBV27 and TRBJ2-3; D is possibly TRBD1 (5 bases). The CDR3 is made up of 15 amino acids. Trimming pared 3 bases from V and 2 bases from J, leaving 12 bases between. Germline loops: CDR1 MNHEY, CDR2 SMNVEV (reference sequence). CDR3 loop: CASSFAAGSTDTQYF. The CDR3 nucleotides read TGTGCCAGCAGTTTCGCGGCAGGGTCCACAGATACGCAGTATTTT.